This TCR beta chain originates from a study of cytomegalovirus exposure and HLA in healthy donors. This CDR3 is 13 amino acids long. Trimming stripped 0 bases from V and 5 bases from J, with 7 bases between. Germline V lookup: CDR1 MNHNY, CDR2 SVGAGI (reference sequence). Both 60 Vbeta primers and 13 Jbeta primers went into the PCR. Assay used: immunoSEQ multiplex PCR; TCRdb lists only in-frame clones, some missing. The sample holds 160,000 or so clones, about 80% seen once. As regards this clone: Antigen unknown.

Study-level results: Presence/absence analyses rested on an assumption that sequencing depth was roughly uniform across donors. A missense DCLRE1C variant was associated with V- and J-gene trimming of TCR beta chains in a later analysis, and an independent cohort replicated the association. TCR beta chains numbering under 200 were designated cytomegalovirus-associated.

This chain connects TRBV6-6 to TRBJ2-5, with D perhaps matching TRBD1 (5 bases). The sequence was collected from a man younger than 35 in good health and CMV-seropositive. Sequencing was carried out using PBMCs. The CDR3 protein is CASSYSTVETQYF. CDR3 DNA: TGTGCCAGCAGTTACTCGACAGTCGAGACCCAGTACTTC.